These 29 T cell receptor beta chains were all obtained from the same sample, sequenced in a study of T-cell memory formation after mild COVID-19. TCRdb re-called the 5' RACE reads through MiXCR, storing one row per CDR3 protein. This table holds 450,000 or so distinct CDR3 sequences, more than 20% found once. The specimen sequenced was PBMCs or a T cell subset sorted from them (not recorded which). Source of these receptors: an adult woman who had mild COVID-19 (a few samples of this study predate the infection). Cell type and time point are not known.

This clonotype was found many times. The chain joins TRBV11-2 to TRBJ2-7; possibly TRBD1 for D (5 bases). CDR1 is SGHAT and CDR2 is FQNNGV in the germline V gene. This CDR3 contains 12 residues. With 6 bases removed from V and 4 bases from J, the gap between germline ends came to 10 bases. The CDR3 DNA reads as TGTGCCAGCAGTAGTGGGGCTTACGAGCAGTACTTC. Amino acids: CASSSGAYEQYF. Supplemented by reference TRBV11-2 and TRBJ2-7, the full variable domain reads EAGVAQSPRYKIIEKRQSVAFWCNPISGHATLYWYQQILGQGPKLLIQFQNNGVVDDSQLPKDRFSAERLKGVDSTLKIQPAKLEDSAVYLCASSSGAYEQYFGPGTRLTVT.

Only a few counts were recorded for this clonotype. The chain joins TRBV4-2 to TRBJ2-1; D gene unclear. The germline CDR1 and CDR2 sequences are LGHNA and YNFKEQ. CDR3 length equals 15 residues. With 0 bases removed from V and 8 bases from J, the gap between germline ends came to 14 bases. The CDR3 nucleotides are TGTGCCAGCAGCCAAGATTTAATCCAGATCGATGAGCAGTTCTTC. Residues: CASSQDLIQIDEQFF.

This clonotype was seen ten or more times. The rearrangement joins TRBV27 to TRBJ2-1; D not resolved. This CDR3 has 16 residues. Germline V gene sequence: CDR1 MNHEY, CDR2 SMNVEV (reference sequence). Deletions cut 0 bases from V and 0 bases from J, with 9 bases between. The CDR3 loop is CASSLSLMHSYNEQFF. CDR3 DNA: TGTGCCAGCAGTTTATCTCTGATGCACTCCTACAATGAGCAGTTCTTC.

The genes are TRBV29-1 and TRBJ1-1; 8 nucleotides agree with TRBD1. The germline V gene encodes CDR1 SQVTM and CDR2 ANQGSEA. This CDR3 comprises 12 residues. After removal of 6 bases from V and 6 bases from J, the junction contained 6 bases not matched to a gene. CDR3: CSVGRGHAEAFF. The CDR3 DNA reads as TGCAGCGTGGGCAGGGGGCACGCTGAAGCTTTCTTT.

Here the CDR3 DNA reads TGTGCCACCAGTGATGACTACGAGCAGTACTTC. This encodes CATSDDYEQYF. The chain combines TRBV24-1 with TRBJ2-7, with D unclear. The CDR3 loop spans 11 amino acids. Germline CDR1 and CDR2: KGHDR and SFDVKD. Trimming took off 3 bases at V and 3 bases at J, with 2 bases between the two ends.

This chain joins TRBV6-5 and TRBJ2-2; 9 bases are shared with TRBD2. Germline CDR1 and CDR2: MNHEY and SVGAGI. This CDR3 spans 16 amino acids. V trimming: 2 bases; J trimming: 2 bases; junction bases outside the gene matches: 3. DNA for the CDR3: TGTGCCAGCAGTTACGAAGCGGGGGGAAACACCGGGGAGCTGTTTTTT. As protein: CASSYEAGGNTGELFF.

The sample holds a few counts of this clonotype. CDR3 in amino acids: CAWRGQGSVYEQYF. The CDR3 nucleotides are TGTGCCTGGAGGGGACAGGGTTCGGTGTACGAGCAGTACTTC. The rearrangement uses TRBV30 and TRBJ2-7, with 9 nucleotides matching TRBD1. With V trimmed by 3 bases and J by 4 bases, 7 bases remained unmatched. Germline V gives CDR1 GTSNPN, CDR2 SVGIG (reference sequence). The CDR3 length is 14 residues.

The sample holds a few counts of this clonotype. This rearrangement joins TRBV6-2 or TRBV6-3 to TRBJ2-1; D remains unclear. This CDR3 spans 12 amino acids. Per the germline V gene, CDR1 is MNHEY and CDR2 is SVGEGT. Trimming stripped 6 bases from V and 9 bases from J, with 12 bases between. CDR3 residues: CASSRDSGEQFF. The CDR3 bases are TGTGCCAGCAGCCGCGACTCGGGTGAGCAGTTCTTC.

This clonotype occurred a few times. V gene TRBV2 combines with J gene TRBJ2-7, with D possibly matching TRBD2 (6 bases). V dropped 5 bases and J dropped 7 bases, with 15 bases sitting between them. Germline lookup yields CDR1 SNHLY and CDR2 FYNNEI. CDR3 length equals 13 residues. CDR3 sequence: CASSTKSGREQYF. The DNA of the CDR3 is TGTGCCAGCAGTACCAAAAGCGGGCGTGAGCAGTACTTC.

The gene calls are TRBV4-1 and TRBJ1-2; 8 bases are a match to TRBD1. Trimming removed 0 bases from V and 5 bases from J; junction bases left unmatched: 11. Looked up from germline, CDR1 is MGHRA and CDR2 is YSYEKL. The CDR3 extends over 17 amino acids. The CDR3 reads CASSQDVPRGRGYGYTF. The DNA for the CDR3 is TGCGCCAGCAGCCAAGACGTTCCCAGGGGGCGCGGGTATGGCTACACCTTC.

This clonotype was seen a handful of times. The chain employs TRBV6-6 and TRBJ1-2; D unresolved. Germline V lookup: CDR1 MNHNY, CDR2 SVGAGI (reference sequence). The CDR3 loop spans 14 amino acids. The V and J ends lost 0 bases and 0 bases respectively, with 5 bases between them. CDR3 sequence (DNA): TGTGCCAGCAGTTACTCGCAAGCTAACTATGGCTACACCTTC. Translating gives CASSYSQANYGYTF.

This chain links TRBV11-2 with TRBJ1-4; possible D gene TRBD1, 6 bases. Trimming left V 2 bases short and J 5 bases short, with 12 bases between. Germline V gives CDR1 SGHAT, CDR2 FQNNGV. The CDR3 sequence is 15 residues long. The CDR3 DNA sequence: TGTGCCAGCAGCTTATCCCTGGACAGAAATGAAAAACTGTTTTTT. This gives the protein CASSLSLDRNEKLFF.

This clonotype has at least ten counts. This rearrangement joins TRBV12-3 or TRBV12-4 to TRBJ2-1; D unresolved. The CDR3 runs 12 residues. V lost 3 bases, J lost 8 bases, and 8 bases lay in between. The CDR3 DNA follows: TGTGCCAGCAGTTTTTCTGGGCATGAGCAGTTCTTC. This translates into CASSFSGHEQFF.

The chain recombines TRBV20-1 with TRBJ2-3, with 10 bases aligning to TRBD2. This CDR3 is 16 amino acids long. Trimming removed 3 bases from V and 1 base from J; junction bases left unmatched: 7. Germline CDR1 DFQATT, CDR2 SNEGSKA (reference sequence). The CDR3 reads CSARDSSGRGTDTQYF. The CDR3 coding sequence is TGCAGTGCTAGGGACTCTAGCGGGAGAGGCACAGATACGCAGTATTTT.

The rearrangement links TRBV6-2 or TRBV6-3 to TRBJ2-7; D is ambiguous. This CDR3 is built from 12 residues. CDR1 MNHEY and CDR2 SVGEGT come from the germline V gene. V shed 6 bases and J shed 4 bases, with 10 bases lying between them. The CDR3 coding sequence is TGTGCCAGCAGCCCCCAAGCGTACGAGCAGTACTTC. It is translated as CASSPQAYEQYF.

This clonotype was counted only a few times. This rearrangement joins TRBV7-9 to TRBJ1-2; D not certain. Germline V gene sequence: CDR1 SEHNR, CDR2 FQNEAQ (reference sequence). The CDR3 covers 14 residues. V lost 5 bases and J 2 bases, leaving 12 bases between the germline ends. CDR3 loop: CASSPPALNYGYTF. The CDR3 bases are TGTGCCAGCAGCCCCCCAGCCCTGAACTATGGCTACACCTTC.

This clonotype turned up a few times. The chain uses TRBV5-1 and TRBJ1-1; D is unresolved. The germline CDR1 and CDR2 sequences are SGHRS and YFSETQ. The CDR3 spans 15 residues. The V end lost 3 bases, the J end lost 3 bases, and 15 bases lay between the germline ends. This CDR3 reads CASSSIRLGDTEAFF. CDR3 nucleotide sequence: TGCGCCAGCAGCTCCATCCGTCTGGGAGACACTGAAGCTTTCTTT.

Only a few counts were recorded for this clonotype. The rearrangement uses TRBV2 and TRBJ2-5, with unresolved D. The CDR3 totals 14 residues. Germline loops: CDR1 SNHLY, CDR2 FYNNEI. V lost 7 bases, J lost 0 bases, and 12 bases lay in between. CDR3 loop: CASTSGPYQETQYF. As DNA, the CDR3 is TGTGCCAGCACCTCCGGACCGTACCAAGAGACCCAGTACTTC. Looking up the rest from reference TRBV2 and TRBJ2-5 gives the full variable domain: EPEVTQTPSHQVTQMGQEVILRCVPISNHLYFYWYRQILGQKVEFLVSFYNNEISEKSEIFDDQFSVERPDGSNFTLKIRSTKLEDSAMYFCASTSGPYQETQYFGPGTRLLVL.

J is TRBJ2-1 and V is TRBV7-2; 8 nucleotides match TRBD2. V was pared by 1 base and J by 1 base, with 9 bases of the junction left unmatched. Germline V CDR1 and CDR2: SGHTA, FQGNSA. The CDR3 is made up of 18 amino acids. The CDR3 sequence: CASSLGRVAGTSYNEQFF. DNA of the CDR3: TGTGCCAGCAGCTTAGGGCGGGTAGCGGGGACTTCCTACAATGAGCAGTTCTTC.

This clonotype was counted between two and nine times. The chain combines TRBV6-5 with TRBJ2-7; D remains ambiguous. CDR1 and CDR2 (germline): MNHEY, SVGAGI. The CDR3 has 11 residues. V was cut by 10 bases and J by 2 bases, with 9 bases left in between. The CDR3 coding sequence is TGTGCCACCGCAACCCCCTACGAGCAGTACTTC. Its protein is CATATPYEQYF.

This chain joins TRBV20-1 and TRBJ1-5; D gene uncertain. Germline V CDR1 and CDR2: DFQATT, SNEGSKA (reference sequence). The CDR3 runs to 15 residues. The V end was cut by 4 bases, the J end by 0 bases, with 13 bases between. The CDR3 sequence is CSANEGPYSNQPQHF. The CDR3 DNA reads as TGCAGTGCTAATGAAGGACCCTATAGCAATCAGCCCCAGCATTTT.

Comments on this clonotype: This clone may be a read error of a much larger clone one base away. This chain connects TRBV6-2 or TRBV6-3 to TRBJ2-1; the match to TRBD2 covers 14 bases. Looked up from germline, CDR1 is MNHEY and CDR2 is SVGEGT. The trim removed 6 bases at V and 5 bases at J, leaving 3 bases unmatched. This CDR3 is built from 15 residues. The CDR3: CASSQGLAGDNEQFF. Here the CDR3 DNA reads TGTGCCAGCAGCCAGGGACTAGCGGGAGACAATGAGCAGTTCTTC.

This clonotype was observed at least ten times. V usage is TRBV4-1 and J usage is TRBJ2-1; 11 bases fit TRBD2. The CDR3 length is 15 residues. Germline V gene sequence: CDR1 MGHRA, CDR2 YSYEKL. With V trimmed by 0 bases and J by 10 bases, 5 bases remained unmatched. The CDR3 here is CASSQDSGGAREQFF. Written as DNA, the CDR3 is TGCGCCAGCAGCCAAGATAGCGGGGGGGCCCGAGAGCAGTTCTTC.

This clonotype was counted a few times. The V gene is TRBV3-1, the J gene TRBJ1-1; 10 nucleotides align to TRBD1. The germline V gene has CDR1 LGHDT and CDR2 YNNKEL (reference sequence). The CDR3 has 15 amino acids. V shed 0 bases and J 8 bases; nucleotides not matched to a gene: 6. The CDR3 sequence: CASSQDTGTGEEAFF. The CDR3 DNA sequence: TGTGCCAGCAGCCAAGATACAGGGACAGGGGAGGAAGCTTTCTTT.

This chain connects TRBV12-3 or TRBV12-4 to TRBJ2-3; the D is unclear. Deletions cut 5 bases from V and 5 bases from J, with 8 bases between. The CDR3 runs to 12 residues. In DNA, the CDR3 is TGTGCCAGCAGTCGTGATGTAGATACGCAGTATTTT. Amino acids: CASSRDVDTQYF.

The V call is TRBV10-3, the J call TRBJ2-7, with D perhaps being TRBD1 or TRBD2 (5 bases each). This CDR3 spans 15 amino acids. Germline CDR1 and CDR2: ENHRY and SYGVKD. The germline V and J ends were trimmed by 2 bases and 7 bases, with 18 bases remaining between them. CDR3 nucleotides: TGTGCCATCAGTGAGACCCACGATAGGGGCGGGGAGCAGTACTTC. Translation gives CAISETHDRGGEQYF.

This clonotype appeared a few times. The chain couples TRBV5-1 to TRBJ2-7; the D call may be TRBD1 or TRBD2 (6 bases each). CDR3 length: 15 amino acids. Germline CDR1 and CDR2: SGHRS and YFSETQ. Trimming shortened V by 0 bases and J by 3 bases, and 13 bases separated the two germline ends. The CDR3 here is CASSLEGGLNYEQYF. In DNA form, the CDR3 reads TGCGCCAGCAGCTTGGAGGGGGGTCTAAACTACGAGCAGTACTTC.

The J gene is TRBJ1-1, the V gene TRBV18; D unresolved. Trimming shortened V by 2 bases and J by 2 bases, and 15 bases separated the two germline ends. Germline loops: CDR1 KGHSH, CDR2 LQKENI. This CDR3 is 16 amino acids long. The CDR3 spells CASSPSLGLGNTEAFF. The CDR3 nucleotides read TGTGCCAGCTCACCATCCCTTGGGCTAGGAAACACTGAAGCTTTCTTT.

V is TRBV7-8 and J is TRBJ2-1; weak D call: TRBD1 (5 bases). Germline V CDR1 and CDR2: SGHVS, FQNEAQ. The CDR3 is 15 amino acids. V was shortened by 4 bases and J by 2 bases, with 12 bases between the two germline ends. The CDR3 reads CASSSSGMAYNEQFF. The CDR3 DNA sequence: TGTGCCAGCAGCTCCTCAGGGATGGCCTACAATGAGCAGTTCTTC.